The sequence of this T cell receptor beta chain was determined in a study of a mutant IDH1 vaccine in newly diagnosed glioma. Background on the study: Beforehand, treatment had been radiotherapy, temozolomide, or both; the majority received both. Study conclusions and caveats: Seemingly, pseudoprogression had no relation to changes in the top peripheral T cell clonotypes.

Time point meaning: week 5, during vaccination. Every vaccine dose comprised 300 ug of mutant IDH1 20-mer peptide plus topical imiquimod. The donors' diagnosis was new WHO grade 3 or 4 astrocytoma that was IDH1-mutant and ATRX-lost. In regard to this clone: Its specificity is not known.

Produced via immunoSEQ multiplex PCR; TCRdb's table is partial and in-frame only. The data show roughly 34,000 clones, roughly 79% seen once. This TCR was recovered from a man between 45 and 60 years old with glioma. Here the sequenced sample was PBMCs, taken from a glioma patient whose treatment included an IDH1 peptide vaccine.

CDR3 region: CATQAGGPVAADTQYF. CDR3 DNA: TGTGCCACCCAAGCGGGAGGGCCGGTAGCCGCAGATACGCAGTATTTT. The chain couples TRBV10-3 to TRBJ2-3; TRBD2 matches at 10 bases. Germline V gene sequence: CDR1 ENHRY, CDR2 SYGVKD. The CDR3 spans 16 residues. V dropped 10 bases and J dropped 4; count of bases not matched to a gene: 14.